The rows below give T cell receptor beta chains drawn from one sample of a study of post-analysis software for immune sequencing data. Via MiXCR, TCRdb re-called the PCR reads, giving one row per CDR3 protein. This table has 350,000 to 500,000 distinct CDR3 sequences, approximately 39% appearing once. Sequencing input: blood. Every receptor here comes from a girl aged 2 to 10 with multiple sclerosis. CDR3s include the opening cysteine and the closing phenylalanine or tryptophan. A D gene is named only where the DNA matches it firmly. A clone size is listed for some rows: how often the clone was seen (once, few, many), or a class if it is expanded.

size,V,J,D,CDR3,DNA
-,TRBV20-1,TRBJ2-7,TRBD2,CSAAPWEGSYEQYF,TGCAGTGCTGCCCCGTGGGAGGGGTCCTACGAGCAGTACTTC
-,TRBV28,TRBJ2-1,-,CASSPLLQNYNEQFF,TGTGCCAGCAGTCCCCTTTTACAGAATTACAATGAGCAGTTCTTC
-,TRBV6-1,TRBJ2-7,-,CASSVFIRGEQYF,TGTGCCAGCAGTGTTTTTATCAGGGGCGAGCAGTACTTC
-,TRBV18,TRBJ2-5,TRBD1,CASSTGDRETQYF,TGTGCCAGCTCTACAGGGGATCGAGAGACCCAGTACTTC
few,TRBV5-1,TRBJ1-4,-,CASSVTGPNEKLFF,TGCGCCAGCAGCGTGACAGGACCTAATGAAAAACTGTTTTTT
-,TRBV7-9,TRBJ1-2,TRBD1,CASSLRTGPYGYTF,TGTGCCAGCAGCCTACGGACAGGCCCCTATGGCTACACCTTC
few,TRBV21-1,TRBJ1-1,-,CASSAREVNTEAFF,TGTGCCAGCAGCGCAAGAGAGGTGAACACTGAAGCTTTCTTT
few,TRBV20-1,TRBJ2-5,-,CSANRGLEQYF,TGCAGTGCTAATAGGGGTCTGGAGCAGTACTTC
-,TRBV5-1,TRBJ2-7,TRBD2,CASSWGGLAGEQYF,TGCGCCAGCAGCTGGGGGGGACTAGCAGGAGAGCAGTACTTC
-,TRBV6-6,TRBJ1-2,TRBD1,CASSPVDRQIYGYTF,TGTGCCAGCAGTCCTGTGGACAGGCAGATCTATGGCTACACCTTC
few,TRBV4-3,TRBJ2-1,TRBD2,CASSQGTSGTPEQFF,TGCGCCAGCAGCCAAGGGACTAGCGGGACTCCAGAGCAGTTCTTC
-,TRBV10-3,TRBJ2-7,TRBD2,CATLNLAGGTQDHEQYF,TGTGCCACCCTCAATTTAGCGGGAGGGACCCAAGACCACGAGCAGTACTTC
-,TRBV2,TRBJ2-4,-,CASRAVYVAKNIQYF,TGTGCCAGCAGAGCAGTGTATGTAGCCAAAAACATTCAGTACTTC
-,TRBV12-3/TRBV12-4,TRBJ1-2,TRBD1,CASSLRQGANYGYTF,TGTGCCAGCAGTTTACGTCAGGGGGCGAACTATGGCTACACCTTC
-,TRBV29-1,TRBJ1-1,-,CSVERVLNTEAFF,TGCAGCGTTGAGCGCGTTTTGAACACTGAAGCTTTCTTT
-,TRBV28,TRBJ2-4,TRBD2,CASTTGAAGEQYF,TGTGCCAGCACCACCGGGGCAGCGGGGGAGCAGTACTTC
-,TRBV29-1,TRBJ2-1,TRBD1,CSVEKGAHEQFF,TGCAGCGTTGAGAAGGGGGCTCATGAGCAGTTCTTC
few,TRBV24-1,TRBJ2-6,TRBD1,CATSDKGATGANVLTF,TGTGCCACCAGTGATAAGGGGGCGACTGGGGCCAACGTCCTGACTTTC
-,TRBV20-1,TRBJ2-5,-,CSASKTSSETQYF,TGCAGTGCTAGCAAAACTAGTAGCGAGACCCAGTACTTC
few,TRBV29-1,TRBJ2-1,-,CSVEGDSGRSYNEQFF,TGCAGCGTTGAAGGGGATTCGGGAAGGTCCTACAATGAGCAGTTCTTC
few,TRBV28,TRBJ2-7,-,CASRVGSYEQYF,TGTGCCAGCAGGGTGGGGTCCTACGAGCAGTACTTC
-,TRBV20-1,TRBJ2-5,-,CSVRTGYQETQYF,TGCAGTGTTAGGACGGGGTACCAAGAGACCCAGTACTTC
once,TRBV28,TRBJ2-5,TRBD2,CASSLYGASGEETQYF,TGTGCCAGCAGTTTATATGGAGCTAGCGGGGAAGAGACCCAGTACTTC
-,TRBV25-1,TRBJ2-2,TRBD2,CASSASGRARNTGELFF,TGTGCCAGCAGTGCTAGCGGGAGGGCCCGCAACACCGGGGAGCTGTTTTTT
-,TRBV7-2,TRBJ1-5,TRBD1,CASSLIGTGKGNWDQPQHF,TGTGCCAGCAGCTTAATTGGGACAGGGAAAGGAAATTGGGATCAGCCCCAGCATTTT
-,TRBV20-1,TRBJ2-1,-,CSAGSRERDYNEQFF,TGCAGTGCCGGGTCCCGGGAGAGAGACTACAATGAGCAGTTCTTC
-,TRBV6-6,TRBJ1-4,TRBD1,CASSSYRGPDEKLFF,TGTGCCAGCAGTTCCTACAGGGGGCCGGATGAAAAACTGTTTTTT
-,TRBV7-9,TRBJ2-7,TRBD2,CASSLFGTSGSYEQYF,TGTGCCAGCAGCTTATTCGGGACTAGCGGCTCCTACGAGCAGTACTTC
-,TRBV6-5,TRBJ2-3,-,CASSYDGGGRAISTDTQYF,TGTGCCAGCAGTTACGATGGGGGGGGCCGAGCGATAAGCACAGATACGCAGTATTTT
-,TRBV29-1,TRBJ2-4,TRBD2,CSVEDVAGGPAKNIQYF,TGCAGCGTTGAAGATGTTGCGGGAGGGCCGGCCAAAAACATTCAGTACTTC
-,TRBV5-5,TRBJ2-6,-,CASSSTGASGANVLTF,TGTGCCAGCAGCTCTACAGGCGCCTCTGGGGCCAACGTCCTGACTTTC
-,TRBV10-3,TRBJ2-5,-,CAIGPSLEETQYF,TGTGCCATCGGCCCCTCTCTGGAAGAGACCCAGTACTTC
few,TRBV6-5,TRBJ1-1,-,CASSYSGAANTEAFF,TGTGCCAGCAGTTACTCTGGGGCAGCGAACACTGAAGCTTTCTTT
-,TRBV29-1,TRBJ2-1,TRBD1,CSVVPGGGEQFF,TGCAGCGTTGTCCCAGGGGGCGGTGAGCAGTTCTTC
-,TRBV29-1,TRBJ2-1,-,CSVLDPEQFF,TGCAGCGTTTTGGATCCTGAGCAGTTCTTC
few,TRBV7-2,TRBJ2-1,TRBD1,CASSSRDRGNPEQFF,TGTGCCAGCAGCTCCCGGGACAGGGGCAACCCGGAGCAGTTCTTC